One sample yielded the 14 T cell receptor beta chains listed below, sequenced in a study of blood T cells in healthy people across ages. Sample-barcoded 5' priming and a J-beta primer mix drove a second PCR of about 7 to 11 cycles. TCRdb redid the calling of the 5' RACE reads with MiXCR, one entry per CDR3 protein. Of around 870,000 distinct CDR3 sequences listed, less than 35% are singletons. Specimen: blood. The receptors derive from an elderly woman in good health.

Here the CDR3 DNA reads TGTGCCAGCAGCCAAGATATCGTGGGGGGGGCGGTCGCTGAAGCTTTCTTT. It yields the protein CASSQDIVGGAVAEAFF. This chain links TRBV4-2 with TRBJ1-1; tentative D call: TRBD1 (6 bases). From germline, CDR1 is LGHNA and CDR2 YNFKEQ. Trimming left V 0 bases short and J 6 bases short, with 20 bases between. The CDR3 is 17 residues long.

This clonotype was found a few times. The germline gene is not matched at one end of the junction; a read error may be the cause. The chain carries TRBV20-1 and TRBJ1-1, with unresolved D. Germline CDR1 and CDR2: DFQATT and SNEGSKA (reference sequence). This CDR3 has 13 residues. CDR3 DNA sequence: TGCGGTGCTAGAGTTCCGGTGGACACTGAAGCTTTCTTT. Protein sequence: CGARVPVDTEAFF.

The chain couples TRBV7-9 to TRBJ2-7; TRBD1 might be the D (6 bases). CDR1 and CDR2 (germline): SEHNR, FQNEAQ (reference sequence). The CDR3 consists of 13 residues. V dropped 1 base and J dropped 7 bases, with 11 bases sitting between them. The CDR3 DNA reads as TGTGCCAGCAGCTTAGGGGGGCCAATGGAGCAGTACTTC. This gives the protein CASSLGGPMEQYF.

This clonotype was seen more than once but under ten times. V and J are TRBV2 and TRBJ1-5; 8 positions agree with TRBD1. This CDR3 has 14 residues. V gave up 7 bases and J gave up 2 bases; unmatched junction bases: 4. Germline lookup yields CDR1 SNHLY and CDR2 FYNNEI. The CDR3 region has the DNA TGTGCCAGCACCTCACAGGGGGGCAATCAGCCCCAGCATTTT. Its translation: CASTSQGGNQPQHF.

This clonotype was counted only a few times. The chain combines TRBV6-6 with TRBJ1-2; no firm D call. The CDR3 is 14 amino acids. V lost 3 bases and J 2 bases, leaving 10 bases between the germline ends. CDR1 is MNHNY, CDR2 SVGAGI, per germline (reference sequence). The CDR3 DNA reads TGTGCCAGCAGTTATGGGATTTTAAACTATGGCTACACCTTC. This encodes CASSYGILNYGYTF.

This clonotype has ten or more counts. The chain joins TRBV12-3 or TRBV12-4 to TRBJ1-2; TRBD1 matches 8 bases. CDR3 size: 18 residues. Germline trimming cut 4 bases from V and 3 bases from J; bases unmatched to any gene: 16. The CDR3 here is CASSSTWIRGTGDYGYTF. CDR3 sequence (DNA): TGTGCCAGCAGTTCCACGTGGATAAGGGGGACAGGCGACTATGGCTACACCTTC.

This chain links TRBV7-2 with TRBJ2-1, with no clear D. This CDR3 has 15 amino acids. Germline V gene data show CDR1 as SGHTA and CDR2 as FQGNSA. Trimming shortened V by 3 bases and J by 0 bases, and 9 bases separated the two germline ends. CDR3 amino acids: CASSFLPDSYNEQFF. CDR3 bases: TGTGCCAGCAGCTTCCTCCCTGACTCCTACAATGAGCAGTTCTTC. Drawing the rest from reference TRBV7-2 and TRBJ2-1, the complete variable domain is GAGVSQSPSNKVTEKGKDVELRCDPISGHTALYWYRQSLGQGLEFLIYFQGNSAPDKSGLPSDRFSAERTGGSVSTLTIQRTQQEDSAVYLCASSFLPDSYNEQFFGPGTRLTVL.

V and J are TRBV18 and TRBJ1-2; D gene uncertain. From germline, CDR1 is KGHSH and CDR2 LQKENI. The CDR3 length is 15 residues. Trimming stripped 0 bases from V and 4 bases from J, with 12 bases between. The CDR3 loop reads CASSPPVSELYGYTF. Written as DNA, the CDR3 is TGTGCCAGCTCACCACCCGTATCAGAACTCTATGGCTACACCTTC.

The chain carries TRBV6-5 and TRBJ2-5, with D hard to call. V was cut by 2 bases and J by 1 base, with 8 bases left in between. Germline V gives CDR1 MNHEY, CDR2 SVGAGI. This CDR3 region has 14 residues. The CDR3 protein is CASSYQQSQETQYF. Written as DNA, the CDR3 is TGTGCCAGCAGTTACCAACAGAGCCAAGAGACCCAGTACTTC.

The chain links TRBV10-2 to TRBJ1-4; D remains unclear. This CDR3 has 14 residues. Per germline, CDR1 WSHSY and CDR2 SAAADI. V dropped 6 bases and J dropped 3 bases, with 11 bases sitting between them. Here the CDR3 reads CASSPGSSNEKLFF. CDR3 nucleotide sequence: TGCGCCAGCAGCCCCGGGTCGTCTAATGAAAAACTGTTTTTT.

The J gene is TRBJ1-2, the V gene TRBV7-2; 7 bases are shared with TRBD1. The J segment lost 6 bases and the V segment lost 5 bases, leaving 12 bases of the junction unmatched. The CDR3 consists of 15 residues. Germline values: CDR1 SGHTA, CDR2 FQGNSA. The DNA for the CDR3 is TGTGCCAGCAGCCCCGGCCCGACAGGGATACATGGCTACACCTTC. Translation gives CASSPGPTGIHGYTF.

At least ten counts were recorded for this clonotype. V is TRBV7-2 and J is TRBJ1-2; the D is unclear. CDR1 and CDR2 from the germline V gene are SGHTA and FQGNSA. Trimming removed 0 bases at V and 0 bases at J, with 5 bases between. This CDR3 comprises 14 residues. The CDR3 bases are TGTGCCAGCAGCTTAGCTAACTCTAACTATGGCTACACCTTC. The encoded protein is CASSLANSNYGYTF.

Notes on this clonotype: At one end the junction does not follow the germline gene, possibly because of a read error. The chain links TRBV20-1 to TRBJ1-5; 7 nucleotides match TRBD1. Germline V CDR1 and CDR2: DFQATT, SNEGSKA (reference sequence). The CDR3 sequence is 13 residues long. Written as DNA, the CDR3 is TGCAGTGCATCCAACAGGGGCAATCAACCCCGGCATTTT. The encoded protein is CSASNRGNQPRHF.

This sequence joins TRBV3-1 and TRBJ2-1; D unresolved. CDR3 size: 12 residues. V lost 3 bases, J lost 5 bases, and 5 bases lay in between. Germline V gene data show CDR1 as LGHDT and CDR2 as YNNKEL (reference sequence). The CDR3 spells CASSHRNNEQFF. CDR3 DNA: TGTGCCAGCAGCCATAGAAACAATGAGCAGTTCTTC.